The 26 T cell receptor beta chains given below trace back to one sample, sequenced in a study of technical replicates of blood from a few donors (dated by TCRdb to the late 2010s). The library came from the immunoSEQ multiplex PCR assay. The source is immuneACCESS, and TCRdb retained only in-frame sequences with V and J called. Part of the clones is not carried over; for the studies checked, unresolved V genes explain less than half of this, and the remainder is unexplained. Recorded for this sample are 45,000 to 55,000 clones; roughly 94% of them occurred a single time. 0.2% to 0.25% of the sample is taken by the ten largest. Sample: T cells isolated from PBMCs. The source is a human donor in good health.

Regarding this clone: Other DNA sequences within the sample encode an identical CDR3. The chain combines TRBV6-5 with TRBJ1-6; D not resolved. Between the trimmed V and J ends, which lost 2 bases and 0 bases, there was a span of 5 bases. Per the germline V gene, CDR1 is MNHEY and CDR2 is SVGAGI. The CDR3 spans 15 residues. CDR3 in amino acids: CASSYGSSYNSPLHF. The CDR3 coding sequence is TGTGCCAGCAGTTACGGGAGCTCCTATAATTCACCCCTCCACTTT.

The chain links TRBV5-4 to TRBJ1-3, with TRBD1 identical over 8 bases. CDR3 length: 15 residues. Looked up from germline, CDR1 is SGHNT and CDR2 is YYREEE (reference sequence). Trimming removed 2 bases from V and 2 bases from J; junction bases left unmatched: 3. CDR3 amino acids: CASSLQGVAGNTIYF. As DNA, the CDR3 is TGTGCCAGCAGCTTACAGGGGGTAGCTGGAAACACCATATATTTT.

J is TRBJ2-7 and V is TRBV6-5, with 11 nucleotides matching TRBD2. The germline V gene has CDR1 MNHEY and CDR2 SVGAGI. V lost 4 bases and J lost 5; bases outside the gene matches: 7. The CDR3 has 15 amino acids. CDR3 sequence reads: CASSFLAGGPDEQYF. CDR3 DNA: TGTGCCAGCAGTTTTTTAGCGGGAGGGCCCGACGAGCAGTACTTC.

This sequence joins TRBV11-2 and TRBJ2-3; the match to TRBD1 covers 8 bases. This CDR3 region has 16 residues. V was pared by 3 bases and J by 4 bases, with 9 bases of the junction left unmatched. Germline V gives CDR1 SGHAT, CDR2 FQNNGV. As DNA, the CDR3 is TGTGCCAGCAGCTTCAGGGGGCGAGGGCTCTCAGATACGCAGTATTTT. Protein product: CASSFRGRGLSDTQYF.

This clone has just a few counts. The chain joins TRBV5-1 to TRBJ1-1, with 7 bases aligning to TRBD1. This CDR3 has 15 residues. V shed 3 bases, J shed 0 bases, and the junction held 5 bases outside the gene matches. Germline CDR1 and CDR2: SGHRS and YFSETQ. Here the CDR3 DNA reads TGCGCCAGCAGCTCGGGGGACAGTTTGAACACTGAAGCTTTCTTT. Amino acid sequence: CASSSGDSLNTEAFF.

The V and J genes are TRBV5-6 and TRBJ1-3; 10 positions match TRBD1. Germline V gene data show CDR1 as SGHDT and CDR2 as YYEEEE. J was trimmed by 0 bases and V by 4 bases; bases with no gene match: 7. CDR3 length equals 17 residues. The CDR3 DNA follows: TGTGCCAGCAGCCCATGGACAGGGGGGAACTCTGGAAACACCATATATTTT. It specifies CASSPWTGGNSGNTIYF.

The chain links TRBV5-1 to TRBJ1-5, with 9 nucleotides matching TRBD1. The germline V gene encodes CDR1 SGHRS and CDR2 YFSETQ. V lost 0 bases, J lost 6 bases, and 10 bases stayed unmatched. The CDR3 runs to 17 residues. The DNA of the CDR3 is TGCGCCAGCAGCTTGGGGGCGAGGACAGGGGACCGTCAGCCCCAGCATTTT. This sequence encodes CASSLGARTGDRQPQHF.

The chain joins TRBV7-9 to TRBJ1-2, with D tentatively TRBD1 (5 bases). Germline CDR1 is SEHNR and CDR2 is FQNEAQ (reference sequence). Trimming took off 1 base at V and 7 bases at J, with 13 bases between the two ends. The CDR3 has 14 amino acids. Here the CDR3 DNA reads TGTGCCAGCAGCTTAGGGGGCGCTGGGGTTGGCTACACCTTC. It codes for CASSLGGAGVGYTF.

This chain connects TRBV7-9 to TRBJ1-1; a possible D gene is TRBD1 (5 bases). This CDR3 has 13 amino acids. V was clipped by 4 bases and J by 1 base, with 7 bases between them. The germline CDR1 and CDR2 sequences are SEHNR and FQNEAQ (reference sequence). The CDR3, as DNA: TGTGCCAGCAGCTCCGACAGGAACACTGAAGCTTTCTTT. It yields the protein CASSSDRNTEAFF. The full variable domain, with the rest looked up from reference TRBV7-9 and TRBJ1-1, is DTGVSQNPRHKITKRGQNVTFRCDPISEHNRLYWYRQTLGQGPEFLTYFQNEAQLEKSRLLSDRFSAERPKGSFSTLEIQRTEQGDSAMYLCASSSDRNTEAFFGQGTRLTVV.

The chain has TRBV6-5 and TRBJ2-7; 11 bases map to TRBD2. The CDR3 runs 14 residues. V trimming: 5 bases; J trimming: 9 bases; junction bases outside the gene matches: 9. Germline V CDR1 and CDR2: MNHEY, SVGAGI. As DNA, the CDR3 is TGTGCCAGCAGTCCGGGGACTAGCGGACTATGGCAGTACTTC. Amino acids: CASSPGTSGLWQYF.

This chain joins TRBV28 and TRBJ2-3; TRBD1 matches at 8 bases. The CDR3 length is 14 residues. Germline V gene data show CDR1 as MDHEN and CDR2 as SYDVKM. J gave up 2 bases and V 6 bases, and 4 bases lay outside the gene matches. CDR3 sequence: CASSRDRYTDTQYF. The CDR3 DNA reads as TGTGCCAGCAGCCGGGACAGGTACACAGATACGCAGTATTTT.

This clone has just a few counts. The V gene is TRBV7-9, the J gene TRBJ1-1; a possible D gene is TRBD1 (5 bases). The length of the CDR3 is 14 residues. Between the trimmed V and J ends, which lost 2 bases and 3 bases, there was a span of 10 bases. Germline CDR1 SEHNR, CDR2 FQNEAQ (reference sequence). In nucleotides, the CDR3 is TGTGCCAGCAGCTTACGGGACTCTCACACTGAAGCTTTCTTT. Its protein is CASSLRDSHTEAFF. Based on the CDR3 plus reference TRBV7-9 and TRBJ1-1, the full variable domain is DTGVSQNPRHKITKRGQNVTFRCDPISEHNRLYWYRQTLGQGPEFLTYFQNEAQLEKSRLLSDRFSAERPKGSFSTLEIQRTEQGDSAMYLCASSLRDSHTEAFFGQGTRLTVV.

In DNA form, the CDR3 reads TGTGCCAGCAGTTTTTCAGGGCCCTACGAGCAGTACTTC. Its protein is CASSFSGPYEQYF. The J gene is TRBJ2-7, the V gene TRBV28; D possibly corresponds to TRBD1 (5 bases). The V gene lost 3 bases and the J gene lost 2 bases, with 8 bases spanning the gap. Per the germline V gene, CDR1 is MDHEN and CDR2 is SYDVKM. There are 13 residues in the CDR3.

The chain has TRBV9 and TRBJ2-5, with 10 bases identical to TRBD2. Trimming at V came to 0 bases and at J to 4 bases, leaving 6 bases not matched to a gene. Germline CDR1 is SGDLS and CDR2 is YYNGEE. This CDR3 contains 16 residues. The CDR3 nucleotides are TGTGCCAGCAGCGTAGAGAGCGGGAGGGCCGGAGAGACCCAGTACTTC. Amino acid sequence: CASSVESGRAGETQYF.

This clone was picked up one time. J is TRBJ2-2 and V is TRBV5-4; D might be TRBD1 (5 bases). The germline V and J ends were trimmed by 0 bases and 5 bases, with 5 bases remaining between them. Germline CDR1 is SGHNT and CDR2 is YYREEE (reference sequence). This CDR3 has 13 residues. CDR3 in DNA: TGTGCCAGCAGCTTGGAGGGGACCGGGGAGCTGTTTTTT. Its translation: CASSLEGTGELFF. Together with reference TRBV5-4 and TRBJ2-2, the CDR3 gives the full variable domain: ETGVTQSPTHLIKTRGQQVTLRCSSQSGHNTVSWYQQALGQGPQFIFQYYREEENGRGNFPPRFSGLQFPNYSSELNVNALELDDSALYLCASSLEGTGELFFGEGSRLTVL.

The rearrangement joins TRBV10-1 to TRBJ2-7; D might be TRBD1 (5 bases). Trimming shortened V by 4 bases and J by 6 bases, and 10 bases separated the two germline ends. Germline CDR1 is WNHNN and CDR2 is SYGVQD (reference sequence). The CDR3 length is 12 residues. The CDR3 DNA sequence: TGCGCCAGCAGTGGGACAATGGGCGAGCAGTACTTC. It is translated as CASSGTMGEQYF.

The genes are TRBV7-9 and TRBJ2-3; D is perhaps TRBD1 (6 bases). This CDR3 is 12 amino acids long. Trimming removed 8 bases at V and 5 bases at J, with 11 bases between. The germline V gene has CDR1 SEHNR and CDR2 FQNEAQ (reference sequence). In DNA, the CDR3 is TGTGCCAGCTCCCCACAGGGAGATACGCAGTATTTT. It yields the protein CASSPQGDTQYF.

This chain links TRBV6-5 with TRBJ2-3; 7 nucleotides agree with TRBD1. The CDR3 consists of 12 residues. J was trimmed by 10 bases and V by 5 bases; bases with no gene match: 6. Germline CDR1 reads MNHEY; CDR2 reads SVGAGI. The CDR3 protein is CASSRDREAQYF. CDR3 DNA: TGTGCCAGCAGTCGCGACAGGGAAGCGCAGTATTTT.

The chain employs TRBV10-1 and TRBJ2-1; 12 bases match TRBD2. The CDR3 spans 17 residues. Losses at the gene ends were 5 bases for V and 2 bases for J; bases not matched to a gene: 7. CDR1 is WNHNN, CDR2 SYGVQD, per germline (reference sequence). CDR3 bases: TGCGCCAGCAGTTTGACTAGCGGGGGCGACACCTACAATGAGCAGTTCTTC. This translates into CASSLTSGGDTYNEQFF.

The chain uses TRBV9 and TRBJ1-1, with TRBD1 as a possible D gene (5 bases). Germline V gives CDR1 SGDLS, CDR2 YYNGEE. The V and J ends lost 4 bases and 2 bases respectively, with 9 bases between them. The length of the CDR3 is 13 residues. The chain's CDR3 is CASSLQGNTEAFF. The CDR3 nucleotides read TGTGCCAGCAGCCTTCAGGGTAACACTGAAGCTTTCTTT.

In this sample, this clone turned up once. The chain uses TRBV5-1 and TRBJ2-1; possible D gene TRBD2, 6 bases. Germline V CDR1 and CDR2: SGHRS, YFSETQ. This CDR3 is 16 amino acids long. The V gene lost 5 bases and the J gene lost 0 bases, with 15 bases spanning the gap. The CDR3 region is CASSSPAGSSYNEQFF. DNA for the CDR3: TGCGCCAGCAGTTCCCCCGCGGGGAGCTCCTACAATGAGCAGTTCTTC. The full variable domain, its missing parts supplied by reference TRBV5-1 and TRBJ2-1, is KAGVTQTPRYLIKTRGQQVTLSCSPISGHRSVSWYQQTPGQGLQFLFEYFSETQRNKGNFPGRFSGRQFSNSRSEMNVSTLELGDSALYLCASSSPAGSSYNEQFFGPGTRLTVL.

The V gene is TRBV7-9, the J gene TRBJ2-3; 8 nucleotides align to TRBD2. The CDR3 covers 16 residues. Looked up from germline, CDR1 is SEHNR and CDR2 is FQNEAQ (reference sequence). The V gene end was trimmed by 1 base and the J gene end by 1 base; junction bases not matched to a gene: 4. CDR3 protein: CASSLDLAGRTDTQYF. In nucleotides, the CDR3 is TGTGCCAGCAGCTTAGACCTAGCGGGCCGCACAGATACGCAGTATTTT.

This rearrangement joins TRBV18 to TRBJ1-5, with 7 bases that match TRBD1. V gave up 5 bases and J gave up 7 bases; unmatched junction bases: 2. The CDR3 extends over 12 amino acids. Looked up from germline, CDR1 is KGHSH and CDR2 is LQKENI. CDR3 DNA sequence: TGTGCCAGCTCAACAGGGGACCAGCCCCAGCATTTT. This translates into CASSTGDQPQHF.

The V call is TRBV29-1, the J call TRBJ2-7; 8 bases agree with TRBD1. The CDR3 loop spans 12 amino acids. The germline CDR1 and CDR2 sequences are SQVTM and ANQGSEA. J was trimmed by 4 bases and V by 7 bases; bases with no gene match: 6. The chain's CDR3 is CSGGDRSYEQYF. The CDR3 bases are TGCAGCGGTGGGGACAGGTCGTACGAGCAGTACTTC.

The CDR3 reads CASSVGTSSGQFF. The CDR3 bases are TGTGCCAGCAGCGTGGGGACTAGTTCAGGACAGTTCTTC. The chain uses TRBV9 and TRBJ2-1; TRBD2 agrees at 8 bases. Germline V gene lookup returns CDR1 SGDLS and CDR2 YYNGEE. V trimming: 2 bases; J trimming: 13 bases; junction bases outside the gene matches: 8. There are 13 residues in the CDR3.

The chain couples TRBV5-1 to TRBJ1-2; D might be TRBD1 (6 bases). The CDR3 extends over 18 amino acids. Germline-derived CDR1 and CDR2 are SGHRS and YFSETQ. The V and J ends lost 4 bases and 0 bases respectively, with 22 bases between them. Written as DNA, the CDR3 is TGCGCCAGCAGCCCACCCTTTAGGACGGGGACAACTAACTATGGCTACACCTTC. Encoded protein: CASSPPFRTGTTNYGYTF.